This T cell receptor (beta chain) is from a study of T cell responses to AZD1222 COVID-19 vaccine. Study-level points and caveats: Donors were largely white British and mainly female; clonal diversity was possibly underestimated. Only a handful of individuals given AZD1222 were seropositive at baseline.

Method: immunoSEQ multiplex PCR; TCRdb's copy keeps in-frame clones and lacks some. The data hold more than 85,000 clones, with approximately 80% observed a single time. The V end lost 2 bases, the J end lost 10 bases, and 9 bases lay between the germline ends. Germline values: CDR1 SEHNR, CDR2 FQNEAQ (reference sequence). The CDR3 totals 12 residues. With respect to this clone: What it recognizes is unknown.

This clonotype was sampled from an adult in good health. V and J are TRBV7-9 and TRBJ2-1; D unclear. Specimen: peripheral blood, collected on day 0 of AZD1222 vaccination. CDR3 bases: TGTGCCAGCAGCTTAAACGTGGGGGAGCAGTTCTTC. Translating it yields CASSLNVGEQFF.